This is a list of T cell receptor beta chains from one sample in a study of blood T cell repertoires in COVID-19. The assay was immunoSEQ multiplex PCR, and TCRdb's table has in-frame clones only and misses some. The repertoire holds some 490,000 clones, with 80% to 90% as singletons. The sample consisted of PBMCs or T cells enriched from blood (not recorded which). The source of these receptors is a woman aged 60-75 years who had recovered from COVID-19. Each CDR3 is given with its conserved first and last residue. Each record gives: J gene, D gene, V gene, clone size, CDR3 protein, CDR3 DNA. D genes are given only for firm matches. Clone size is not always given. Where it is, it says once, few, many or a class for expanded clones.

j_call: TRBJ1-1; d_call: -; v_call: TRBV6-5; clone_size: -; cdr3_aa: CASTGIVEAFF; cdr3_nt: TGTGCCAGCACAGGGATCGTTGAAGCTTTCTTT
j_call: TRBJ1-4; d_call: -; v_call: TRBV5-1; clone_size: -; cdr3_aa: CASSYQDGGEKLFF; cdr3_nt: TGCGCCAGCAGCTACCAAGACGGCGGTGAAAAACTGTTTTTT
j_call: TRBJ2-5; d_call: TRBD1; v_call: TRBV5-1; clone_size: -; cdr3_aa: CASSLGQGAAQYF; cdr3_nt: TGCGCCAGCAGCTTGGGACAGGGGGCGGCCCAGTACTTC
j_call: TRBJ1-3; d_call: -; v_call: TRBV28; clone_size: -; cdr3_aa: CASSLISSSSSGNTIYF; cdr3_nt: TGTGCCAGCAGTTTAATTTCGTCGTCCAGCTCTGGAAACACCATATATTTT
j_call: TRBJ2-7; d_call: TRBD1; v_call: TRBV5-6; clone_size: -; cdr3_aa: CASSLPPGQGYEQYF; cdr3_nt: TGTGCCAGCAGCTTGCCACCGGGACAGGGCTACGAGCAGTACTTC
j_call: TRBJ2-7; d_call: -; v_call: TRBV19; clone_size: -; cdr3_aa: CASAPRQAAYEQYF; cdr3_nt: TGTGCCAGTGCCCCTAGACAGGCCGCCTACGAGCAGTACTTC
j_call: TRBJ1-1; d_call: TRBD1; v_call: TRBV5-1; clone_size: -; cdr3_aa: CASSVQGDVTEAFF; cdr3_nt: TGCGCCAGCAGCGTACAGGGGGATGTCACTGAAGCTTTCTTT
j_call: TRBJ2-2; d_call: TRBD2; v_call: TRBV9; clone_size: -; cdr3_aa: CASSVESSGGSHTGELFF; cdr3_nt: TGTGCCAGCAGCGTAGAGTCTAGCGGGGGGTCCCACACCGGGGAGCTGTTTTTT
j_call: TRBJ2-3; d_call: TRBD1; v_call: TRBV2; clone_size: -; cdr3_aa: CASSLTGVSRTDTQYF; cdr3_nt: TGTGCCAGCAGTTTAACAGGGGTATCTCGCACAGATACGCAGTATTTT
j_call: TRBJ1-5; d_call: -; v_call: TRBV6-5; clone_size: few; cdr3_aa: CASSYSISSNQPQHF; cdr3_nt: TGTGCCAGCAGTTACTCGATCAGTAGCAATCAGCCCCAGCATTTT
j_call: TRBJ2-3; d_call: TRBD1; v_call: TRBV5-1; clone_size: -; cdr3_aa: CASSSPGQGITDTQYF; cdr3_nt: TGCGCCAGCAGCTCTCCGGGACAGGGGATCACAGATACGCAGTATTTT
j_call: TRBJ2-5; d_call: TRBD2; v_call: TRBV5-5; clone_size: once; cdr3_aa: CASSLGLASGQETQYF; cdr3_nt: TGTGCCAGCAGCTTGGGACTAGCATCAGGTCAAGAGACCCAGTACTTC
j_call: TRBJ1-2; d_call: TRBD1; v_call: TRBV7-9; clone_size: -; cdr3_aa: CASSSQGNYGYTF; cdr3_nt: TGTGCCAGCAGCTCACAGGGGAACTATGGCTACACCTTC
j_call: TRBJ1-4; d_call: TRBD1; v_call: TRBV30; clone_size: -; cdr3_aa: CAWSLGTVSNEKLFF; cdr3_nt: TGTGCCTGGAGCCTCGGGACAGTTTCTAATGAAAAACTGTTTTTT
j_call: TRBJ2-6; d_call: -; v_call: TRBV5-8; clone_size: -; cdr3_aa: CASSLGQLALSGANVLTF; cdr3_nt: TGTGCCAGCAGCTTGGGACAGCTAGCGCTCTCTGGGGCCAACGTCCTGACTTTC
j_call: TRBJ2-5; d_call: -; v_call: TRBV11-2; clone_size: -; cdr3_aa: CASSPLRGRQETQYF; cdr3_nt: TGTGCCAGCAGCCCACTCCGGGGTAGGCAAGAGACCCAGTACTTC
j_call: TRBJ2-1; d_call: TRBD2; v_call: TRBV3-1/TRBV3-2; clone_size: -; cdr3_aa: CASSHSSGSEQFF; cdr3_nt: TGTGCCAGCAGCCATAGTAGCGGGTCGGAGCAGTTCTTC
j_call: TRBJ1-2; d_call: TRBD1; v_call: TRBV19; clone_size: -; cdr3_aa: CASWDRYYGYTF; cdr3_nt: TGTGCCAGTTGGGACAGATACTATGGCTACACCTTC
j_call: TRBJ1-1; d_call: TRBD1; v_call: TRBV5-4; clone_size: -; cdr3_aa: CASRRDRGDTEAFF; cdr3_nt: TGTGCCAGCAGGAGGGACAGGGGAGACACTGAAGCTTTCTTT
j_call: TRBJ1-4; d_call: -; v_call: TRBV11-2; clone_size: -; cdr3_aa: CASRVYRDLANEKLFF; cdr3_nt: TGTGCCAGCAGGGTATACAGGGACCTAGCTAATGAAAAACTGTTTTTT
j_call: TRBJ2-1; d_call: -; v_call: TRBV2; clone_size: -; cdr3_aa: CASREQNHPSYNEQFF; cdr3_nt: TGTGCCAGCAGAGAACAGAATCACCCCTCCTACAATGAGCAGTTCTTC
j_call: TRBJ2-5; d_call: -; v_call: TRBV4-1; clone_size: -; cdr3_aa: CASSQEPRWETQYF; cdr3_nt: TGCGCCAGCAGCCAAGAACCACGGTGGGAGACCCAGTACTTC
j_call: TRBJ2-5; d_call: TRBD2; v_call: TRBV27; clone_size: -; cdr3_aa: CASRHQGFGLAGGLETQYF; cdr3_nt: TGTGCCAGCAGACACCAAGGGTTCGGGCTTGCGGGGGGCCTCGAGACCCAGTACTTC
j_call: TRBJ2-1; d_call: -; v_call: TRBV2; clone_size: -; cdr3_aa: CASSASSHEQFF; cdr3_nt: TGTGCCAGCAGTGCCTCGAGCCATGAGCAGTTCTTC
j_call: TRBJ1-1; d_call: -; v_call: TRBV5-5; clone_size: -; cdr3_aa: CASSRDTEAFF; cdr3_nt: TGTGCCAGCTCCAGGGATACTGAAGCTTTCTTT
j_call: TRBJ2-7; d_call: -; v_call: TRBV6-5; clone_size: -; cdr3_aa: CASSLPPTAYEQYF; cdr3_nt: TGTGCCAGCAGTTTGCCCCCCACAGCCTACGAGCAGTACTTC